This entry lists 25 T cell receptor beta chains sequenced from one sample in a study of blood T cell repertoires in COVID-19. Method: immunoSEQ multiplex PCR; TCRdb's copy keeps in-frame clones and lacks some. The data contain approximately 100,000 clones, about 82% of them seen just once; the ten biggest clones take up 25%. Sequenced input: peripheral blood. Receptor source: a human donor in a cohort sampled during active COVID-19.

The rearrangement uses TRBV28 and TRBJ2-1; 8 bases match TRBD2. The CDR3 totals 16 residues. Germline trimming cut 7 bases from V and 5 bases from J; bases unmatched to any gene: 13. CDR1 is MDHEN, CDR2 SYDVKM, per germline. For the CDR3, the DNA is TGTGCCAGCACCACCTGGAGGACTAGCAGAAACAATGAGCAGTTCTTC. Its protein product is CASTTWRTSRNNEQFF.

The chain has TRBV18 and TRBJ2-7, with 9 positions matching TRBD2. The CDR3 spans 18 residues. V shed 3 bases and J 6 bases; nucleotides not matched to a gene: 18. The V gene's germline CDR1 is KGHSH and CDR2 LQKENI. CDR3 nucleotide sequence: TGTGCCAGCTCACCGGGGACTTCGCGGGAGGGCGGTCGATCCGAGCAGTACTTC. Protein: CASSPGTSREGGRSEQYF.

This chain connects TRBV3-1 (or the pseudogene TRBV3-2) to TRBJ2-5; tentatively, D is TRBD2 (6 bases). The CDR3 covers 14 residues. V was clipped by 1 base and J by 4 bases, with 10 bases between them. The V gene's germline CDR1 is LGHDT and CDR2 YNNKEL (reference sequence). The CDR3, as DNA: TGTGCCAGCAGCCAAGTGAGGGGAGGAGAGACCCAGTACTTC. This encodes CASSQVRGGETQYF.

V gene TRBV6-5 combines with J gene TRBJ2-5; the D gene is possibly TRBD1 (5 bases). The CDR3 has 14 amino acids. Deletions cut 6 bases from V and 0 bases from J, with 11 bases between. Germline lookup yields CDR1 MNHEY and CDR2 SVGAGI. The CDR3 sequence: CASRNRLYQETQYF. The DNA for the CDR3 is TGTGCCAGCAGGAACAGGTTGTACCAAGAGACCCAGTACTTC.

This chain connects TRBV18 to TRBJ2-7, with a weak D call TRBD1 (6 bases). The CDR3 consists of 13 residues. Germline CDR1 and CDR2: KGHSH and LQKENI. V dropped 2 bases and J dropped 7 bases, with 12 bases sitting between them. CDR3 amino acids: CASSPIGGVEQYF. DNA for the CDR3: TGTGCCAGCTCACCAATAGGGGGTGTAGAGCAGTACTTC. The full variable domain, rest sourced from reference TRBV18 and TRBJ2-7, is NAGVMQNPRHLVRRRGQEARLRCSPMKGHSHVYWYRQLPEEGLKFMVYLQKENIIDESGMPKERFSAEFPKEGPSILRIQQVVRGDSAAYFCASSPIGGVEQYFGPGTRLTVT.

The chain recombines TRBV4-1 with TRBJ1-3, with a weak D call TRBD1 (6 bases). The CDR3 sequence is 17 residues long. Per the germline V gene, CDR1 is MGHRA and CDR2 is YSYEKL. V lost 9 bases to trimming and J lost 0 bases, with 21 bases between them. CDR3 loop: CARYLQGMSSSGNTIYF. DNA for the CDR3: TGCGCCAGGTATTTACAGGGTATGTCCTCCTCTGGAAACACCATATATTTT.

The rearrangement joins TRBV9 to TRBJ2-5; possibly TRBD1 for D (5 bases). Germline loops: CDR1 SGDLS, CDR2 YYNGEE. Trimming removed 1 base from V and 1 base from J, with 17 bases in between. The CDR3 runs 17 residues. The CDR3 loop reads CASSVSPQGAGQETQYF. The DNA of the CDR3 is TGTGCCAGCAGCGTATCCCCGCAAGGGGCAGGCCAAGAGACCCAGTACTTC.

The J gene is TRBJ1-2, the V gene TRBV4-1; 7 bases match TRBD1. Unmatched junction bases numbered 8, after V lost 2 bases and J lost 5 bases. The germline CDR1 and CDR2 sequences are MGHRA and YSYEKL. The CDR3 is made up of 15 amino acids. CDR3 in DNA: TGCGCCAGCAGCCAAAACCGGGACAGCCAGTATGGCTACACCTTC. This codes for CASSQNRDSQYGYTF.

The rearrangement uses TRBV24-1 and TRBJ1-5, with 8 positions matching TRBD1. Germline assignment: CDR1 KGHDR and CDR2 SFDVKD. J gave up 3 bases and V 2 bases, and 8 bases lay outside the gene matches. The CDR3 runs to 17 residues. The CDR3 DNA follows: TGTGCCACCAGTGATTCCAAACAGGGGGGGAACAATCAGCCCCAGCATTTT. This gives the protein CATSDSKQGGNNQPQHF.

This chain joins TRBV5-4 and TRBJ1-2; TRBD1 matches 11 bases. The V and J ends lost 4 bases and 6 bases, in that order; junction bases with no gene match: 5. Germline V gene sequence: CDR1 SGHNT, CDR2 YYREEE (reference sequence). The CDR3 loop spans 14 amino acids. CDR3 sequence reads: CASSTGQGADGYTF. CDR3 nucleotide sequence: TGTGCCAGCAGCACCGGACAGGGGGCCGATGGCTACACCTTC.

The chain uses TRBV29-1 and TRBJ1-2, with a weak D call TRBD1 (5 bases). The V end lost 6 bases, the J end lost 9 bases, and 5 bases lay between the germline ends. Germline CDR1 is SQVTM and CDR2 is ANQGSEA. The CDR3 has 8 residues. As DNA, the CDR3 is TGCAGCGTGGGGCGCTACACCTTC. Its protein product is CSVGRYTF.

This clone was counted between two and nine times. The V gene is TRBV19, the J gene TRBJ2-4; 10 bases are shared with TRBD1. The CDR3 contains 15 residues. V lost 0 bases and J lost 7; bases outside the gene matches: 3. Germline V lookup: CDR1 LNHDA, CDR2 SQIVND (reference sequence). CDR3 sequence reads: CASSIEAGQGNIQYF. As DNA, the CDR3 is TGTGCCAGTAGTATAGAGGCGGGACAGGGGAACATTCAGTACTTC.

The genes are TRBV7-3 and TRBJ2-1; D is possibly TRBD2 (6 bases). This CDR3 has 15 amino acids. Trimming took 5 bases from V and 8 from J, leaving 19 bases between them. Germline CDR1 SGHTA, CDR2 FQGTGA. The CDR3 protein is CASSPQGGGPHEQFF. The CDR3 DNA reads as TGTGCCAGCAGCCCTCAGGGAGGAGGGCCGCATGAGCAGTTCTTC.

This chain uses TRBV3-1 (or the pseudogene TRBV3-2) with TRBJ2-5; tentatively, D is TRBD2 (6 bases). Looked up from germline, CDR1 is LGHDT and CDR2 is YNNKEL (reference sequence). The CDR3 extends over 15 amino acids. Trimming shortened V by 4 bases and J by 1 base, and 13 bases separated the two germline ends. This chain's CDR3 is CASSPPGRSQETQYF. For the CDR3, the DNA is TGTGCCAGCAGCCCCCCGGGGAGGAGCCAAGAGACCCAGTACTTC.

J is TRBJ2-7 and V is TRBV7-8, with 10 bases lining up with TRBD1. V shed 2 bases and J 7 bases; nucleotides not matched to a gene: 8. The CDR3 is 15 amino acids. Germline CDR1 is SGHVS and CDR2 is FQNEAQ. The CDR3 region has the DNA TGTGCCAGCAGCTTAAAGGACAGGGGGACGGGGGAGCAGTACTTC. Translating it yields CASSLKDRGTGEQYF.

V usage is TRBV29-1 and J usage is TRBJ2-3, with 8 bases lining up with TRBD2. Germline trimming cut 0 bases from V and 2 bases from J; bases unmatched to any gene: 13. This CDR3 has 18 residues. Germline assignment: CDR1 SQVTM and CDR2 ANQGSEA. CDR3: CSVEDRRAGADPTDTQYF. The CDR3 region has the DNA TGCAGCGTTGAAGATAGGCGAGCGGGAGCCGATCCCACAGATACGCAGTATTTT.

This clone was observed a single time. The J gene is TRBJ1-1, the V gene TRBV11-2; the D is unclear. Trimming removed 1 base at V and 7 bases at J, with 4 bases between. The CDR3 is 11 amino acids. CDR1 and CDR2 (germline): SGHAT, FQNNGV. The CDR3 bases are TGTGCCAGCAGCTTAGTGAGTGAAGCTTTCTTT. This codes for CASSLVSEAFF.

On this clone: Other nucleotide sequences from this sample produce the same CDR3. The V gene is TRBV11-2, the J gene TRBJ1-2, with a weak D call TRBD1 (5 bases). The CDR3 length is 14 residues. Trimming took 1 base from V and 4 from J, leaving 10 bases between them. Per germline, CDR1 SGHAT and CDR2 FQNNGV. The CDR3 loop reads CASSLGQSGYGYTF. The CDR3, as DNA: TGTGCCAGCAGCTTAGGACAGTCGGGCTATGGCTACACCTTC.

The chain has TRBV10-3 and TRBJ2-7; a weak D match, TRBD2 (5 bases). With 2 bases removed from V and 6 bases from J, the gap between germline ends came to 14 bases. The germline V gene has CDR1 ENHRY and CDR2 SYGVKD. This CDR3 spans 14 amino acids. In DNA, the CDR3 is TGTGCCATCAGTGAGAGGAGCGGCACCCTCGAGCAGTACTTC. Its protein is CAISERSGTLEQYF.

CDR3 protein: CASTPKRLQNTGELFF. The CDR3 coding sequence is TGTGCCAGTACCCCCAAGCGCCTACAGAACACCGGGGAGCTGTTTTTT. This chain uses TRBV19 with TRBJ2-2; D uncertain. With 7 bases removed from V and 1 base from J, the gap between germline ends came to 16 bases. Germline V gene lookup returns CDR1 LNHDA and CDR2 SQIVND (reference sequence). CDR3 size: 16 residues.

A few counts support this clone. The chain recombines TRBV7-3 with TRBJ2-3, with TRBD1 as a possible D gene (7 bases). Trimming shortened V by 5 bases and J by 6 bases, and 18 bases separated the two germline ends. This CDR3 comprises 15 residues. CDR1 is SGHTA, CDR2 FQGTGA, per germline. In DNA form, the CDR3 reads TGTGCCAGCAGCCAAGGTGGAGGGGGCATTGATACGCAGTATTTT. Its translation is CASSQGGGGIDTQYF.

This chain uses TRBV5-4 with TRBJ2-7; the D gene is possibly TRBD2 (6 bases). CDR3 length: 14 residues. The germline V gene encodes CDR1 SGHNT and CDR2 YYREEE (reference sequence). V gave up 4 bases and J gave up 0 bases, with 11 bases separating them. In nucleotides, the CDR3 is TGTGCCAGCAGCCAGGGACTGGACTCCTACGAGCAGTACTTC. Translated: CASSQGLDSYEQYF.

The chain carries TRBV6-4 and TRBJ2-2; TRBD2 agrees at 8 bases. The CDR3 is 17 residues long. J gave up 1 base and V 0 bases, and 4 bases lay outside the gene matches. Germline assignment: CDR1 MRHNA and CDR2 SNTAGT. The CDR3 reads CASSDSGLAGNTGELFF. DNA of the CDR3: TGTGCCAGCAGTGACTCCGGGCTAGCGGGGAACACCGGGGAGCTGTTTTTT.

J is TRBJ2-2 and V is TRBV11-3, with 11 positions matching TRBD2. V shed 5 bases and J 2 bases; nucleotides not matched to a gene: 4. This CDR3 spans 16 amino acids. CDR1 and CDR2 (germline): SGHNT, YENEEA. The chain's CDR3 is CASSPRLAGNTGELFF. For the CDR3, the DNA is TGTGCCAGCAGCCCCCGACTAGCGGGAAACACCGGGGAGCTGTTTTTT.

J is TRBJ1-4 and V is TRBV12-3 or TRBV12-4; D is ambiguous. V lost 3 bases and J 5 bases, leaving 7 bases between the germline ends. CDR3 length equals 13 residues. Written as DNA, the CDR3 is TGTGCCAGCAGTTTCGGGATGAATGAAAAACTGTTTTTT. It is translated as CASSFGMNEKLFF.